The 27 T cell receptor beta chains reported below all come from one sample, sequenced in a study of shared T cell receptors in the human thymus. TCRdb's table, derived via immunoSEQ multiplex PCR, lists solely in-frame clones and lacks some. The sample carries 600,000 or so clones, about 89% recorded once. These data were also filed under a second study, of human thymus T cells.

Sequences were obtained from thymocytes. These receptors were obtained from a boy in the first two years of life with a congenital heart defect.

The chain combines TRBV25-1 with TRBJ2-7; 9 positions agree with TRBD1. CDR3 size: 14 residues. Germline-derived CDR1 and CDR2 are MGHDK and SYGVNS. V gave up 5 bases and J gave up 2 bases; unmatched junction bases: 4. This chain's CDR3 is CASSLRDRAYEQYF. The CDR3 bases are TGTGCCAGCAGTCTCCGGGACAGGGCCTACGAGCAGTACTTC.

The chain is built from TRBV5-1 and TRBJ2-3, with 12 bases that match TRBD2. The CDR3 length is 14 residues. The V gene end was trimmed by 4 bases and the J gene end by 8 bases; junction bases not matched to a gene: 5. CDR1 is SGHRS and CDR2 is YFSETQ in the germline V gene. CDR3 region: CASSQTSGSVTQYF. CDR3 nucleotide sequence: TGCGCCAGCAGCCAGACTAGCGGGAGTGTTACGCAGTATTTT.

The V gene is TRBV28, the J gene TRBJ2-7; no clear D gene. The CDR3 contains 13 residues. Germline CDR1 reads MDHEN; CDR2 reads SYDVKM. V shed 3 bases and J shed 1 base, with 7 bases lying between them. The CDR3 sequence is CASSFSRSYEQYF. Here the CDR3 DNA reads TGTGCCAGCAGTTTTTCTCGTTCCTACGAGCAGTACTTC.

This clone was observed a few times. V and J are TRBV21-1 and TRBJ2-7; TRBD2 is the table's D call and was not checked against the DNA. TRBV21-1 is listed as a pseudogene. The CDR3 extends over 12 amino acids. The CDR3 reads CATVPARERTHF. The CDR3 nucleotides are TGTGCCACCGTTCCTGCCCGGGAGCGTACCCACTTC.

This clone was found a few times. The rearrangement joins TRBV2 to TRBJ1-1; 7 bases are a match to TRBD1. The V gene end was trimmed by 7 bases and the J gene end by 3 bases; junction bases not matched to a gene: 8. The CDR3 is 14 residues long. Germline CDR1 is SNHLY and CDR2 is FYNNEI. The CDR3 region is CASIRDSLDTEAFF. The CDR3 region has the DNA TGTGCCAGCATAAGGGACAGCTTAGACACTGAAGCTTTCTTT.

The chain recombines TRBV6-5 with TRBJ2-5, with TRBD2 matching over 7 bases. With 8 bases clipped from V and 1 base from J, the junction kept 10 bases outside the gene matches. This CDR3 is 15 amino acids long. Germline V gene data show CDR1 as MNHEY and CDR2 as SVGAGI. CDR3 DNA sequence: TGTGCCAGCTCGACTAGCTTGGGAATCCAAGAGACCCAGTACTTC. This encodes CASSTSLGIQETQYF.

This clone has only one observation. This sequence joins TRBV5-1 and TRBJ2-7, with 9 bases lining up with TRBD1. The V segment lost 0 bases and the J segment 5 bases; nucleotides outside the gene matches: 6. This CDR3 is 15 amino acids long. CDR1 is SGHRS and CDR2 is YFSETQ in the germline V gene. The CDR3 region has the DNA TGCGCCAGCAGCTTGGGGACAGGGGCGGGACACGAGCAGTACTTC. Encoded protein: CASSLGTGAGHEQYF.

CDR3 protein: CAWEREAFF. CDR3 bases: TGTGCCTGGGAGCGTGAAGCTTTCTTT. The V gene is TRBV30, the J gene TRBJ1-1; D is uncertain. Trimming removed 5 bases at V and 7 bases at J, with 5 bases between. Germline lookup yields CDR1 GTSNPN and CDR2 SVGIG (reference sequence). CDR3 size: 9 residues. Looking up the rest from reference TRBV30 and TRBJ1-1 gives the full variable domain: SQTIHQWPATLVQPVGSPLSLECTVEGTSNPNLYWYRQAAGRGLQLLFYSVGIGQISSEVPQNLSASRPQDRQFILSSKKLLLSDSGFYLCAWEREAFFGQGTRLTVV.

This sequence joins TRBV14 and TRBJ2-2, with D perhaps matching TRBD2 (5 bases). Germline CDR1 reads SGHDN; CDR2 reads FVKESK. The CDR3 is 18 residues long. Deletions cut 1 base from V and 5 bases from J, with 20 bases between. CDR3 amino acids: CASSQGYRRGVATGELFF. As DNA, the CDR3 is TGTGCCAGCAGCCAAGGTTATCGTCGGGGAGTCGCGACCGGGGAGCTGTTTTTT. The full variable domain, in which reference TRBV14 and TRBJ2-2 provide the parts outside the CDR3, is EAGVTQFPSHSVIEKGQTVTLRCDPISGHDNLYWYRRVMGKEIKFLLHFVKESKQDESGMPNNRFLAERTGGTYSTLKVQPAELEDSGVYFCASSQGYRRGVATGELFFGEGSRLTVL.

This chain joins TRBV28 and TRBJ2-7; 9 bases are a match to TRBD2. The germline V gene encodes CDR1 MDHEN and CDR2 SYDVKM. This CDR3 is built from 14 residues. The V gene end was trimmed by 3 bases and the J gene end by 7 bases; junction bases not matched to a gene: 7. CDR3 loop: CASSLAGGPNEQYF. The CDR3 DNA follows: TGTGCCAGCAGTTTGGCGGGAGGGCCCAATGAGCAGTACTTC.

This clone was seen a single time. The rearrangement links TRBV6-6 to TRBJ2-3; D is ambiguous. V lost 0 bases and J lost 1, with 8 bases in between. This CDR3 contains 15 residues. The germline gives CDR1 MNHNY, CDR2 SVGAGI (reference sequence). As DNA, the CDR3 is TGTGCCAGCAGTTACTCGACTCGGGGCACAGATACGCAGTATTTT. Its translation: CASSYSTRGTDTQYF.

V and J are TRBV7-8 and TRBJ2-7; 8 nucleotides line up with TRBD1. The CDR3 loop spans 15 amino acids. Per germline, CDR1 SGHVS and CDR2 FQNEAQ. The junction had 7 bases not matched to a gene; V was cut back by 4 bases and J by 2 bases. The CDR3 coding sequence is TGTGCCAGCAGCTGGTTGGACAGGGAAGCCTACGAGCAGTACTTC. Its translation: CASSWLDREAYEQYF.

This chain links TRBV27 with TRBJ2-7; TRBD1 aligns across 8 bases. Germline V gene data show CDR1 as MNHEY and CDR2 as SMNVEV (reference sequence). CDR3 length: 16 residues. With 5 bases clipped from V and 3 bases from J, the junction kept 12 bases outside the gene matches. The CDR3 loop reads CASSPTDRERGYEQYF. As DNA, the CDR3 is TGTGCCAGCAGTCCCACGGACAGGGAAAGGGGCTACGAGCAGTACTTC.

A remark on this clone: Other nucleotide sequences from this sample produce the same CDR3. The chain carries TRBV7-2 and TRBJ2-7; D possibly corresponds to TRBD2 (5 bases). The CDR3 sequence is 14 residues long. Deletions cut 1 base from V and 0 bases from J, with 7 bases between. CDR1 and CDR2 (germline): SGHTA, FQGNSA. This CDR3 is CASSLVASSYEQYF. In nucleotides, the CDR3 is TGTGCCAGCAGCTTAGTAGCGAGCTCCTACGAGCAGTACTTC.

The chain employs TRBV28 and TRBJ1-1; D perhaps matches TRBD1 (5 bases). The length of the CDR3 is 15 residues. Between the trimmed V and J ends, which lost 5 bases and 0 bases, there was a span of 13 bases. CDR1 is MDHEN, CDR2 SYDVKM, per germline. CDR3 DNA: TGTGCCAGCAGTCCCCGGGGGGAGATGAACACTGAAGCTTTCTTT. Protein sequence: CASSPRGEMNTEAFF.

The rearrangement joins TRBV7-6 to TRBJ2-1; D call uncertain. The CDR3 totals 13 residues. Looked up from germline, CDR1 is SGHVS and CDR2 is FNYEAQ. V was shortened by 8 bases and J by 4 bases, with 12 bases between the two germline ends. The CDR3 here is CASGSGLYNEQFF. The CDR3 DNA reads as TGTGCCAGCGGCTCCGGTTTGTACAATGAGCAGTTCTTC. The variable domain in full, with the rest retrieved from reference TRBV7-6 and TRBJ2-1, is GAGVSQSPRYKVTKRGQDVALRCDPISGHVSLYWYRQALGQGPEFLTYFNYEAQQDKSGLPNDRFSAERPEGSISTLTIQRTEQRDSAMYRCASGSGLYNEQFFGPGTRLTVL.

This chain joins TRBV4-1 and TRBJ2-7; 7 nucleotides match TRBD2. The CDR3 covers 15 residues. Germline lookup yields CDR1 MGHRA and CDR2 YSYEKL. V dropped 4 bases and J dropped 4; count of bases not matched to a gene: 10. In DNA form, the CDR3 reads TGCGCCAGCAGCCGGGACTACCAGATGGTTTACGAGCAGTACTTC. Amino acids: CASSRDYQMVYEQYF.

J is TRBJ2-7 and V is TRBV7-9, with D possibly matching TRBD1 (6 bases). CDR1 and CDR2 (germline): SEHNR, FQNEAQ (reference sequence). The V and J ends lost 5 bases and 3 bases respectively, with 14 bases between them. The CDR3 is 14 residues long. In DNA form, the CDR3 reads TGTGCCAGCAGCCCGAGACAGGTTTTCTACGAGCAGTACTTC. It encodes CASSPRQVFYEQYF.

The chain employs TRBV28 and TRBJ2-7; TRBD2 is a possible D gene (6 bases). CDR1 and CDR2 from the germline V gene are MDHEN and SYDVKM. The CDR3 covers 15 residues. V shed 5 bases and J shed 4 bases, with 18 bases lying between them. The CDR3 region has the DNA TGTGCCAGCAGTCCGAATATCGGGACTCCTTACGAGCAGTACTTC. This sequence encodes CASSPNIGTPYEQYF.

The CDR3 loop is CASSLLAGTSADNEQFF. Written as DNA, the CDR3 is TGTGCCAGCAGTTTATTGGCCGGGACTAGCGCCGACAATGAGCAGTTCTTC. The chain employs TRBV28 and TRBJ2-1; 10 bases fit TRBD2. Germline-derived CDR1 and CDR2 are MDHEN and SYDVKM. The CDR3 totals 17 residues. With 1 base clipped from V and 5 bases from J, the junction kept 8 bases outside the gene matches.

The chain recombines TRBV6-1 with TRBJ2-7; possibly TRBD1 for D (6 bases). The germline gives CDR1 MNHNS, CDR2 SASEGT. The CDR3 extends over 17 amino acids. V lost 2 bases and J 5 bases, leaving 22 bases between the germline ends. CDR3 in DNA: TGTGCCAGCAGTGAACGGACGGGCACAGGGTCCGGCCACGAGCAGTACTTC. It codes for CASSERTGTGSGHEQYF.

The chain carries TRBV30 and TRBJ1-1; D remains unclear. The V gene lost 0 bases and the J gene lost 10 bases, with 9 bases spanning the gap. Per the germline V gene, CDR1 is GTSNPN and CDR2 is SVGIG (reference sequence). This CDR3 spans 11 amino acids. The CDR3 here is CAWSVLGGAFF. The CDR3 DNA reads TGTGCCTGGAGTGTACTGGGAGGAGCTTTCTTT.

This chain connects TRBV9 to TRBJ2-1; 8 positions match TRBD1. The V gene's germline CDR1 is SGDLS and CDR2 YYNGEE. V lost 2 bases to trimming and J lost 7 bases; unmatched junction nucleotides: 11. The CDR3 totals 16 residues. The CDR3: CASSVFGQGTPNEQFF. DNA for the CDR3: TGTGCCAGCAGCGTCTTTGGACAGGGTACGCCGAATGAGCAGTTCTTC.

This clone has only one observation. V is TRBV27 and J is TRBJ2-3; 8 bases are shared with TRBD2. J was trimmed by 2 bases and V by 7 bases; bases with no gene match: 8. The CDR3 consists of 15 residues. Germline V gene lookup returns CDR1 MNHEY and CDR2 SMNVEV (reference sequence). The CDR3 sequence is CASTTMRGATDTQYF. In nucleotides, the CDR3 is TGTGCCAGCACCACGATGCGGGGGGCCACAGATACGCAGTATTTT.

For this clone: The CDR3 does not end in the conserved phenylalanine or tryptophan, so this is likely a read error. No DNA is shown, since the ends of the CDR3 on it are uncertain; the CDR3 is the one TCRdb lists. The chain combines TRBV2 with TRBJ2-3; TRBD1, the D gene given by the table, was not confirmed from the DNA. Germline-derived CDR1 and CDR2 are SNHLY and FYNNEI. The CDR3 contains 8 residues when both ends are counted. The CDR3 sequence: CAIPTGGV.

The chain combines TRBV19 with TRBJ2-5, with TRBD2 matching over 11 bases. Per germline, CDR1 LNHDA and CDR2 SQIVND (reference sequence). The ends lost 3 bases at V and 5 bases at J; junction bases unmatched: 2. This CDR3 is built from 14 residues. The CDR3 here is CASSMTSGIETQYF. Written as DNA, the CDR3 is TGTGCCAGTAGTATGACTAGCGGGATTGAGACCCAGTACTTC.

This chain joins TRBV10-3 and TRBJ2-3; weak D call: TRBD2 (6 bases). Trimming stripped 5 bases from V and 2 bases from J, with 14 bases between. This CDR3 comprises 15 residues. Germline lookup yields CDR1 ENHRY and CDR2 SYGVKD. CDR3 coding DNA: TGTGCCATCAGTAGCACGGGGGATAACACAGATACGCAGTATTTT. It codes for CAISSTGDNTDTQYF.